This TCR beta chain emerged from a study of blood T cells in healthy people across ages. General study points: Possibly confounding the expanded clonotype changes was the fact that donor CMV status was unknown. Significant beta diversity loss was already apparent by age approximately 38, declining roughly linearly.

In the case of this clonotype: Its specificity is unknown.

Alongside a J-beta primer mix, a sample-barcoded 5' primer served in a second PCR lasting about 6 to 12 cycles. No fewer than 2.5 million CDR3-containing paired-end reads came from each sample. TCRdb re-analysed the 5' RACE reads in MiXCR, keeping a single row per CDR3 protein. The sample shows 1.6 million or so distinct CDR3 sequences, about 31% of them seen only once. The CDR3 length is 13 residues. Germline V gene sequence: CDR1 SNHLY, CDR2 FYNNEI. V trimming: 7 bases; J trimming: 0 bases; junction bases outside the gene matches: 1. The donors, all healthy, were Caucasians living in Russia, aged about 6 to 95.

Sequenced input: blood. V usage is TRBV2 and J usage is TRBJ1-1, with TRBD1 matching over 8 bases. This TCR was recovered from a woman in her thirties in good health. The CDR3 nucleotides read TGTGCCAGCATGGGACAGGTGAACACTGAAGCTTTCTTT. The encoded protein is CASMGQVNTEAFF.